This note documents a single TCR beta chain sequence. The sample belongs to a study of blood T cells in healthy people across ages. Deletions cut 0 bases from V and 4 bases from J, with 16 bases between. The CDR3 has 16 residues. The germline gives CDR1 SGHRS, CDR2 YFSETQ. A second roughly 6 to 11 cycle PCR used barcoded and J-beta primers. In TCRdb, the 5' RACE reads were re-called with MiXCR into one record per CDR3 protein. The data contain 800,000 or so distinct CDR3 sequences, roughly 25% of them singletons. The data were also submitted as part of a second study, on T cells of mothers and their children. That report adds: It was related mother-child pairs that showed slightly higher overlap than unrelated pairs, without reaching significance.

The V and J genes are TRBV5-1 and TRBJ1-1; D perhaps matches TRBD1 (5 bases). The sample was blood. This clonotype originated in a boy aged 5-17 years in good health. The DNA for the CDR3 is TGCGCCAGCAGCTTGGAAACCGGGGCCCCGGGCACTGAAGCTTTCTTT. It is translated as CASSLETGAPGTEAFF. Based on the CDR3 plus reference TRBV5-1 and TRBJ1-1, the full variable domain is KAGVTQTPRYLIKTRGQQVTLSCSPISGHRSVSWYQQTPGQGLQFLFEYFSETQRNKGNFPGRFSGRQFSNSRSEMNVSTLELGDSALYLCASSLETGAPGTEAFFGQGTRLTVV.